Below, one TCR beta chain is given with its context. The antigen is not known. This specimen includes other DNA sequences encoding the same CDR3. Assay execution proceeded at the deep level. TCRdb's table, derived via immunoSEQ multiplex PCR, lists solely in-frame clones and lacks some. This repertoire shows approximately 2.4 million clones, around 95% found once; its top ten account for 0.1% to 0.15%. This CDR3 spans 12 amino acids. Between the trimmed V and J ends, which lost 4 bases and 2 bases, there was a span of 5 bases. CDR1 is ENHRY and CDR2 is SYGVKD in the germline V gene. The data derive from a study of shared clonotypes between healthy human individuals. Points from the study as a whole: Clonotypes shared by all four donors outscored non-shared clonotypes in generation probability.

Material: naive CD4+ T cells sorted from blood. The subset here: CD45RA+ positively selected. This receptor was obtained from a man aged 18 to 35 in good health. This chain uses TRBV10-3 with TRBJ1-2; D gene ambiguous. In DNA, the CDR3 is TGTGCCATCAGTGCAGCAAACTATGGCTACACCTTC. Its translation is CAISAANYGYTF.